This T cell receptor (beta chain) emerged from a study of T cell repertoires in ileal Crohn's disease. As for the study in general: About half received postoperative treatment, approximately 12 with thiopurines and roughly 20 anti-TNF. Study-wide results and caveats: Clonality above 26.8% at surgery always came with endoscopic recurrence.

On this clone: Its target is unknown.

Included were adult ileal or ileocolonic Crohn's patients indicated for ileocolonic resection. Each sample's TCRB immunosequencing used roughly 500 nanograms of biopsy DNA. Generated by immunoSEQ multiplex PCR, the TCRdb table keeps only in-frame clones and is missing some. The table shows approximately 12,000 clones, with more than 60% occurring only once. The CDR3 length is 16 residues. With 1 base removed from V and 10 bases from J, the gap between germline ends came to 20 bases. Germline lookup yields CDR1 SGHAT and CDR2 FQNNGV. The V and J genes are TRBV11-2 and TRBJ2-1; perhaps TRBD1 as D (5 bases). Sequenced material: ileal tissue. This sequence originates from an adult with Crohn's disease. Written as DNA, the CDR3 is TGTGCCAGCAGCTTAGCTTCTGTCAGGGTGACGGCCGAGCAGTTCTTC. The encoded protein is CASSLASVRVTAEQFF.